This paragraph reports one T cell receptor beta chain. The antigen it recognizes is unknown. No base quality values were provided; no much bigger clone lies one nucleotide off. The library came from the immunoSEQ multiplex PCR assay. The table was pulled from immuneACCESS by TCRdb, which kept in-frame rearrangements only. Such tables lose some clones; where checked, under half of the loss comes from unresolved V genes, and the rest has no known cause. The sample yields 34,000 or so clones; around 75% were counted once. The ten largest make up roughly 15% of the sample. In this study, focal radiation therapy paired with CTLA-4 blockade (ipilimumab) was tested in patients who had chemo-refractory metastatic non-small-cell lung cancer. This sample is part of a study of radiotherapy plus CTLA-4 blockade in lung cancer listed by TCRdb under 2018. For the wider study: Among enrolled patients, under 20% had an objective response and 31% reached disease control.

Broad study findings and their caveats: After treatment with radiotherapy and ipilimumab, TCR clones that originated in tumors expanded in peripheral blood. The strongest predictors of response were reported to be early dynamic shifts in blood T cell clones along with a rise in serum interferon-beta following radiation.

The junction shows trimming of 2 bases on V and 7 bases on J, plus 11 bases between the germline ends. There are 13 amino acids in the CDR3, from cysteine to phenylalanine inclusive. Kept here is only the CDR3 DNA, which spans 39 bases and is read in frame from base 1. Reading the germline V gene gives CDR1 SNHLY and CDR2 FYNNEI. The source was peripheral blood, collected from a patient treated with radiotherapy plus ipilimumab. This TCR derives from a human donor with non-small cell lung cancer that progressed on radiotherapy plus ipilimumab. The chain couples TRBV2 to TRBJ1-1; the D gene lacks a confident call. The DNA is as follows: TGTGCCAGCAGTGAATCCGGAGTGGGTGAAGCTTTCTTT. It specifies CASSESGVGEAFF.